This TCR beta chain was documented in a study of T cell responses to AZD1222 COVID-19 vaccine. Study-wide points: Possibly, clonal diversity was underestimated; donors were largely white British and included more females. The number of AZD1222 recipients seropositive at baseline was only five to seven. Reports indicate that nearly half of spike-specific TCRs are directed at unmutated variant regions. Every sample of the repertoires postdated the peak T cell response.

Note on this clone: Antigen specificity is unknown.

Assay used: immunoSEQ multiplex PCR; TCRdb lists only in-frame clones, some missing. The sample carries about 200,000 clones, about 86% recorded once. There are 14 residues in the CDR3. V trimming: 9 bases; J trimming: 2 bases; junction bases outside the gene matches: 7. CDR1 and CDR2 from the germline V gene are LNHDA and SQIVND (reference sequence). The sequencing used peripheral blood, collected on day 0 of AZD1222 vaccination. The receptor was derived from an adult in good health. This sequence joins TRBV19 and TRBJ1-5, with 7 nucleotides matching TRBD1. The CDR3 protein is CASSQGMGNQPQHF. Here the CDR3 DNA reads TGTGCCAGCTCACAGGGGATGGGCAATCAGCCCCAGCATTTT.